The 2 T cell receptor beta chains given below trace back to one sample, sequenced in a study of regulatory T cells in long-lasting Graves disease. Construction of TCR beta libraries relied on iRepertoire HTBI primers and on Arm-PCR targeting CDR3 regions. TCRdb re-derived calls from the multiplex PCR reads in MiXCR, one entry per CDR3 protein. Of roughly 490,000 distinct CDR3 sequences listed, around a fifth are singletons. As for time point: persistent/refractory GD, antithyroid drugs over 5 years with positive TRAb. PBMC RNA was the source of the TCR library. Sequenced material: peripheral blood mononuclear cells (PBMCs), taken when the disease was refractory, from a patient treated with antithyroid drugs. The receptors were sampled from a female donor with Graves disease.

This chain connects TRBV19 to TRBJ2-5; either TRBD1 or TRBD2 may supply D (5 bases each). The length of the CDR3 is 14 residues. Germline V gene sequence: CDR1 LNHDA, CDR2 SQIVND (reference sequence). Trimming pared 6 bases from V and 3 bases from J, leaving 14 bases between. This CDR3 reads CASSTPGREETQYF. The CDR3 nucleotides are TGTGCCAGTAGCACTCCGGGACGTGAAGAGACCCAGTACTTC.

This clonotype was seen repeatedly, ten times or more. This chain connects TRBV3-1 to TRBJ2-7, with D possibly TRBD1 on 6 matching bases. CDR3 length equals 13 residues. Germline V CDR1 and CDR2: LGHDT, YNNKEL (reference sequence). Trimming took off 4 bases at V and 6 bases at J, with 13 bases between the two ends. The DNA of the CDR3 is TGTGCCAGCAGCCTAAACAGGGATGGCGAGCAGTACTTC. Translation gives CASSLNRDGEQYF.